Shown below are 26 T cell receptor beta chains from a single sample sequenced in a study of blood T cell repertoires in COVID-19. Here immunoSEQ multiplex PCR was the method, and the copy in TCRdb shows in-frame clones only, minus some. This sample has 65,000 or so clones; around four fifths occur once, and the top ten carry 6% to 7%. Material: peripheral blood. Receptors originate from a woman between 45 and 60 years old with active or convalescent COVID-19.

The gene calls are TRBV4-3 and TRBJ2-3; 10 bases align to TRBD2. Germline CDR1 reads LGHNA; CDR2 reads YSLEER. The CDR3 loop spans 17 amino acids. Trimming took 2 bases from V and 0 from J; bases not matched to a gene: 5. Written as DNA, the CDR3 is TGCGCCAGCAGCCAAAACCCGACTAGCGGGAGCACAGATACGCAGTATTTT. Amino acids: CASSQNPTSGSTDTQYF.

This rearrangement joins TRBV7-3 to TRBJ2-1; TRBD1 is a possible D gene (5 bases). The CDR3 loop spans 13 amino acids. Germline CDR1 SGHTA, CDR2 FQGTGA. Trimming removed 5 bases from V and 10 bases from J, with 15 bases in between. CDR3 loop: CASSPQGGNEQFF. CDR3 nucleotides: TGTGCCAGCAGCCCCCAGGGCGGTAACGAGCAGTTCTTC.

The CDR3 loop reads CASSPTHTGGWTTEAFF. The CDR3 DNA sequence: TGTGCCAGCAGCCCGACCCATACAGGGGGCTGGACCACTGAAGCTTTCTTT. The chain joins TRBV11-2 to TRBJ1-1; 9 bases agree with TRBD1. This CDR3 is built from 17 residues. V was clipped by 5 bases and J by 4 bases; unmatched bases: 14. Germline loops: CDR1 SGHAT, CDR2 FQNNGV. Variable domain in full (rest from reference TRBV11-2 and TRBJ1-1): EAGVAQSPRYKIIEKRQSVAFWCNPISGHATLYWYQQILGQGPKLLIQFQNNGVVDDSQLPKDRFSAERLKGVDSTLKIQPAKLEDSAVYLCASSPTHTGGWTTEAFFGQGTRLTVV.

The gene calls are TRBV6-2 or TRBV6-3 and TRBJ1-2; possibly TRBD1 for D (5 bases). The V end lost 4 bases, the J end lost 8 bases, and 20 bases lay between the germline ends. CDR1 is MNHEY, CDR2 SVGEGT, per germline. The CDR3 is 15 amino acids. The CDR3 region has the DNA TGTGCCAGCAGTTCCCCGACAGAACCCAGGTTGGGCTACACCTTC. Encoded protein: CASSSPTEPRLGYTF.

The chain carries TRBV19 and TRBJ2-2, with D possibly matching TRBD2 (5 bases). There are 15 residues in the CDR3. V dropped 7 bases and J dropped 4 bases, with 16 bases sitting between them. Germline assignment: CDR1 LNHDA and CDR2 SQIVND (reference sequence). The DNA of the CDR3 is TGTGCCAGTACCCCGCCCCTAGCAGGCACCGGGGAGCTGTTTTTT. Translation: CASTPPLAGTGELFF.

This sequence joins TRBV5-6 and TRBJ2-5, with TRBD1 identical over 9 bases. Trimming cost V 6 bases and J 2 bases; bases outside gene matches: 5. Germline V gene data show CDR1 as SGHDT and CDR2 as YYEEEE. CDR3 size: 14 residues. In nucleotides, the CDR3 is TGTGCCAGCAACCGCGGACAGGGGCAAGAGACCCAGTACTTC. As protein: CASNRGQGQETQYF.

The CDR3 DNA sequence: TGCGCCAGCAGCCGGGACAAGGGAAACACCGGGGAGCTGTTTTTT. Protein: CASSRDKGNTGELFF. The rearrangement links TRBV5-1 to TRBJ2-2; possible D gene TRBD1, 6 bases. The CDR3 covers 15 residues. Trimming took off 4 bases at V and 2 bases at J, with 12 bases between the two ends. Germline V gene lookup returns CDR1 SGHRS and CDR2 YFSETQ.

This clone was seen a few times. The rearrangement links TRBV5-6 to TRBJ2-4, with D possibly TRBD2 on 6 matching bases. The germline V and J ends were trimmed by 4 bases and 0 bases, with 14 bases remaining between them. The CDR3 totals 16 residues. Germline V CDR1 and CDR2: SGHDT, YYEEEE. CDR3 sequence reads: CASSIPGLLAKNIQYF. Written as DNA, the CDR3 is TGTGCCAGCAGCATACCGGGACTCCTAGCCAAAAACATTCAGTACTTC.

The rearrangement uses TRBV7-2 and TRBJ1-4; 8 positions agree with TRBD1. Per the germline V gene, CDR1 is SGHTA and CDR2 is FQGNSA. The CDR3 is made up of 13 amino acids. Losses at the gene ends were 6 bases for V and 8 bases for J; bases not matched to a gene: 5. CDR3: CASRQGAGEKLFF. CDR3 coding DNA: TGTGCCAGCAGGCAGGGGGCAGGGGAAAAACTGTTTTTT.

The chain couples TRBV5-1 to TRBJ2-1; 7 positions agree with TRBD2. Germline CDR1 is SGHRS and CDR2 is YFSETQ. This CDR3 is built from 16 residues. The junction had 14 bases not matched to a gene; V was cut back by 4 bases and J by 7 bases. Here the CDR3 reads CASSPQVGGSGNEQFF. CDR3 bases: TGCGCCAGCAGCCCCCAAGTTGGCGGGAGCGGTAATGAGCAGTTCTTC.

The chain combines TRBV11-3 with TRBJ2-1; no clear D. V lost 2 bases to trimming and J lost 10 bases, with 12 bases between them. Germline-derived CDR1 and CDR2 are SGHNT and YENEEA. There are 13 residues in the CDR3. The CDR3 protein is CASSLSTVNEQFF. The CDR3 region has the DNA TGTGCCAGCAGCTTATCCACGGTGAACGAGCAGTTCTTC.

The chain has TRBV6-1 and TRBJ2-3; TRBD2 is a possible D gene (5 bases). CDR3 size: 17 residues. Looked up from germline, CDR1 is MNHNS and CDR2 is SASEGT. Trimming stripped 2 bases from V and 0 bases from J, with 15 bases between. The CDR3 sequence: CASSEPIGGTSTDTQYF. The CDR3, as DNA: TGTGCCAGCAGTGAACCGATTGGAGGAACTAGCACAGATACGCAGTATTTT.

The chain uses TRBV5-1 and TRBJ2-7; unclear D gene. The CDR3 loop spans 12 amino acids. The V end lost 8 bases, the J end lost 0 bases, and 9 bases lay between the germline ends. CDR1 and CDR2 from the germline V gene are SGHRS and YFSETQ. CDR3 amino acids: CASGQNSYEQYF. The CDR3 DNA reads as TGCGCCAGTGGCCAAAACTCCTACGAGCAGTACTTC.

The chain links TRBV4-1 to TRBJ1-3, with D uncertain. This CDR3 comprises 16 residues. Trimming removed 1 base from V and 8 bases from J, with 18 bases in between. Germline V CDR1 and CDR2: MGHRA, YSYEKL. The CDR3 nucleotides read TGCGCCAGCAGCCAAGTACTTATCCGGGGAGGAGACACCATATATTTT. Amino acid sequence: CASSQVLIRGGDTIYF.

The genes are TRBV19 and TRBJ2-3, with 7 bases that match TRBD1. The J segment lost 3 bases and the V segment lost 10 bases, leaving 7 bases of the junction unmatched. Germline V gene data show CDR1 as LNHDA and CDR2 as SQIVND (reference sequence). This CDR3 comprises 13 residues. In DNA, the CDR3 is TGTGCCACACGACAGGGTCAGACAGATACGCAGTATTTT. Its translation is CATRQGQTDTQYF.

The chain carries TRBV10-3 and TRBJ1-5, with a weak D call TRBD1 (5 bases). The CDR3 has 16 residues. The germline CDR1 and CDR2 sequences are ENHRY and SYGVKD. Trimming took off 2 bases at V and 1 base at J, with 12 bases between the two ends. The chain's CDR3 is CAISEAGGGSNQPQHF. The CDR3 nucleotides read TGTGCCATCAGTGAGGCGGGGGGAGGGAGCAATCAGCCCCAGCATTTT.

The chain links TRBV6-6 to TRBJ1-6, with 9 nucleotides matching TRBD1. Germline CDR1 and CDR2: MNHNY and SVGAGI (reference sequence). V dropped 5 bases and J dropped 0; count of bases not matched to a gene: 8. The CDR3 runs to 18 residues. DNA for the CDR3: TGTGCCAGCAGTCGTACCGGGACAGGGAGCTCCTATAATTCACCCCTCCACTTT. The encoded protein is CASSRTGTGSSYNSPLHF.

The rearrangement joins TRBV5-8 to TRBJ2-1; 11 nucleotides line up with TRBD2. This CDR3 is built from 17 residues. Unmatched junction bases numbered 6, after V lost 4 bases and J lost 0 bases. CDR1 is SGHTS and CDR2 is YDEGEE in the germline V gene. CDR3 sequence (DNA): TGTGCCAGCAGCCAGACTAGCGGGATAGGCTCCTACAATGAGCAGTTCTTC. It codes for CASSQTSGIGSYNEQFF. Filled out from reference TRBV5-8 and TRBJ2-1, the complete variable domain reads EAGVTQSPTHLIKTRGQQATLRCSPISGHTSVYWYQQALGLGLQFLLWYDEGEERNRGNFPPRFSGRQFPNYSSELNVNALELEDSALYLCASSQTSGIGSYNEQFFGPGTRLTVL.

The gene calls are TRBV28 and TRBJ1-4; maybe TRBD1 (5 bases). In germline, CDR1 is MDHEN, CDR2 SYDVKM. Trimming removed 2 bases at V and 4 bases at J, with 29 bases between. The CDR3 runs 21 residues. The CDR3, as DNA: TGTGCCAGCAGTTTACTCACCCTGGCCGGGCGGGGCTCTTTACTTAATGAAAAACTGTTTTTT. This gives the protein CASSLLTLAGRGSLLNEKLFF.

V is TRBV2 and J is TRBJ2-6; 11 nucleotides align to TRBD1. There are 21 residues in the CDR3. J was trimmed by 1 base and V by 6 bases; bases with no gene match: 17. CDR1 is SNHLY and CDR2 is FYNNEI in the germline V gene. CDR3 residues: CASSAETRPGTGGSGANVLTF. In DNA, the CDR3 is TGTGCCAGCAGCGCGGAGACAAGACCCGGGACAGGGGGATCTGGGGCCAACGTCCTGACTTTC.

This chain connects TRBV18 to TRBJ2-7; D might be TRBD2 (7 bases). The CDR3 sequence is 15 residues long. Trimming cost V 2 bases and J 2 bases, with 13 bases left between them. Germline assignment: CDR1 KGHSH and CDR2 LQKENI. CDR3: CASSPTAGATYEQYF. CDR3 coding DNA: TGTGCCAGCTCACCAACGGCGGGGGCAACCTACGAGCAGTACTTC.

The chain couples TRBV6-5 to TRBJ2-1; 13 nucleotides match TRBD2. Germline V lookup: CDR1 MNHEY, CDR2 SVGAGI. V trimming: 6 bases; J trimming: 7 bases; junction bases outside the gene matches: 6. This CDR3 contains 15 residues. CDR3 region: CASRATSGGKNEQFF. In DNA form, the CDR3 reads TGTGCCAGCAGGGCGACTAGCGGGGGGAAAAATGAGCAGTTCTTC.

This clone was detected only once. In DNA form, the CDR3 reads TGTGCCAGCAGCCACGGGGGACTCTATCAGCCCCAGCATTTT. Translating it yields CASSHGGLYQPQHF. The chain links TRBV6-2 or TRBV6-3 to TRBJ1-5, with D possibly TRBD1 on 5 matching bases. This CDR3 contains 14 residues. Per germline, CDR1 MNHEY and CDR2 SVGEGT. V was cut by 6 bases and J by 5 bases, with 14 bases left in between.

This clone was counted a few times. The chain uses TRBV5-1 and TRBJ1-6; 11 bases agree with TRBD1. The ends lost 0 bases at V and 12 bases at J; junction bases unmatched: 5. This CDR3 has 15 residues. Germline loops: CDR1 SGHRS, CDR2 YFSETQ. CDR3 amino acids: CASSLGGTGGEPLHF. The DNA of the CDR3 is TGCGCCAGCAGCTTGGGTGGGACAGGGGGTGAACCCCTCCACTTT. Using reference TRBV5-1 and TRBJ1-6 for the parts outside the CDR3, the full variable domain is KAGVTQTPRYLIKTRGQQVTLSCSPISGHRSVSWYQQTPGQGLQFLFEYFSETQRNKGNFPGRFSGRQFSNSRSEMNVSTLELGDSALYLCASSLGGTGGEPLHFGNGTRLTVT.

In this sample, this clone turned up a few times. The V and J genes are TRBV19 and TRBJ1-2, with D hard to call. Trimming removed 3 bases at V and 2 bases at J, with 7 bases between. CDR1 is LNHDA, CDR2 SQIVND, per germline (reference sequence). The length of the CDR3 is 13 residues. The chain's CDR3 is CASSIRGNYGYTF. In DNA, the CDR3 is TGTGCCAGTAGTATTAGAGGGAACTATGGCTACACCTTC.

This clone was recorded only once. The rearrangement links TRBV12-3 or TRBV12-4 to TRBJ1-1; D may be TRBD1 (5 bases). CDR3 size: 11 residues. V was pared by 9 bases and J by 5 bases, with 10 bases between. The CDR3 DNA reads TGTGCCAGTCAGGGATTTACTGAAGCTTTCTTT. Translation gives CASQGFTEAFF.